This T cell receptor (beta chain) is from a study of cytomegalovirus exposure and HLA in healthy donors. Study-wide results and limits: Earlier analysis found most TCR beta V segments productive about 87% or about 30% of the time.

Concerning this clone itself: What it binds is not known.

The PCR made use of 60 Vbeta and 13 Jbeta primers. Repertoires were generated with immunoSEQ multiplex PCR, while TCRdb's copy carries only in-frame clones and drops some. The data contain some 160,000 clones, almost 80% of them singletons. V lost 1 base, J lost 7 bases, and 6 bases stayed unmatched. Germline assignment: CDR1 SGHVS and CDR2 FQNEAQ. This CDR3 contains 14 residues. The source is a male donor in good health and CMV-seronegative. The source material was PBMCs. V usage is TRBV7-8 and J usage is TRBJ2-7, with 8 bases matching TRBD1. The CDR3 is CASSLGDRGGEQYF. CDR3 bases: TGTGCCAGCAGCTTAGGAGACAGGGGTGGAGAGCAGTACTTC.